The 24 T cell receptor beta chains presented below share a single source sample, sequenced in a study of blood T cells in healthy people across ages. Using a J-beta primer mix together with a sample-barcoded 5' primer, a second PCR was run for roughly 7 to 12 cycles. TCRdb called the 5' RACE reads again in MiXCR, with one record for every CDR3 protein. Among about 730,000 distinct CDR3 sequences listed, about 40% were seen once. Sequenced: blood. These receptors originate from a woman aged 55 to 70 in good health.

This clonotype was detected ten times or more. V gene TRBV29-1 combines with J gene TRBJ1-2; tentatively, D is TRBD1 (5 bases). Per germline, CDR1 SQVTM and CDR2 ANQGSEA. V lost 5 bases to trimming and J lost 0 bases, with 13 bases between them. This CDR3 has 14 amino acids. CDR3 coding DNA: TGCAGCGTTCCTCGGGGACCGACTAACTATGGCTACACCTTC. Protein sequence: CSVPRGPTNYGYTF.

The gene calls are TRBV7-2 and TRBJ2-5; D tentatively fits TRBD1 or TRBD2 (5 bases each). Per germline, CDR1 SGHTA and CDR2 FQGNSA. V was clipped by 0 bases and J by 4 bases, with 12 bases between them. This CDR3 is built from 15 residues. The CDR3 DNA is TGTGCCAGCAGCTTAGCAGAATGGGGGAGAGAGACCCAGTACTTC. The encoded protein is CASSLAEWGRETQYF.

V is TRBV24-1 and J is TRBJ2-3; TRBD1 is a possible D gene (5 bases). The CDR3 covers 13 residues. Germline V gene sequence: CDR1 KGHDR, CDR2 SFDVKD. Trimming stripped 7 bases from V and 0 bases from J, with 7 bases between. The CDR3 DNA is TGTGCCACCAGGAGGACAAGCACAGATACGCAGTATTTT. It yields the protein CATRRTSTDTQYF.

This clonotype has just a few counts. This rearrangement joins TRBV11-2 to TRBJ2-1; D is undetermined. CDR1 and CDR2 from the germline V gene are SGHAT and FQNNGV. V lost 4 bases to trimming and J lost 0 bases, with 10 bases between them. The CDR3 spans 15 residues. The CDR3 bases are TGTGCCAGCAGCTCCCGGCTGAGCTCCTACAATGAGCAGTTCTTC. Translated: CASSSRLSSYNEQFF.

A few counts support this clonotype. The chain has TRBV6-1 and TRBJ1-2, with D unclear. The CDR3 contains 12 residues. The ends were cut back, 8 bases at V and 8 bases at J, with 15 bases in the middle. The germline gives CDR1 MNHNS, CDR2 SASEGT. The CDR3 protein is CASGQWPAGYTF. CDR3 nucleotide sequence: TGTGCCAGCGGGCAGTGGCCGGCGGGCTACACCTTC.

The rearrangement links TRBV3-1 to TRBJ2-1; 9 bases match TRBD2. Germline CDR1 LGHDT, CDR2 YNNKEL (reference sequence). Trimming at V came to 4 bases and at J to 4 bases, leaving 8 bases not matched to a gene. The CDR3 loop spans 16 amino acids. The CDR3, as DNA: TGTGCCAGCAGCCGCTCCCGCACTAGCGGGTACAATGAGCAGTTCTTC. It codes for CASSRSRTSGYNEQFF.

This clonotype has only one observation. This may stem from a read error, because a much larger clone lies one nucleotide away. The V call is TRBV12-3 or TRBV12-4, the J call TRBJ2-5, with D hard to call. The CDR3 consists of 13 residues. The CDR3 region is CDSRIGFQETQYF. CDR3 nucleotides: TGTGACAGCAGGATAGGCTTCCAAGAGACCCAGTACTTC.

The rearrangement joins TRBV19 to TRBJ2-1; D may be TRBD1 or TRBD2 (5 bases each). The germline V gene has CDR1 LNHDA and CDR2 SQIVND (reference sequence). This CDR3 region has 13 residues. V was pared by 3 bases and J by 8 bases, with 11 bases between. CDR3 loop: CASSMGVGYEQFF. CDR3 coding DNA: TGTGCCAGTAGTATGGGGGTTGGGTATGAGCAGTTCTTC.

The chain has TRBV6-2 or TRBV6-3 and TRBJ2-1; TRBD2 agrees at 13 bases. V gave up 0 bases and J gave up 13 bases; unmatched junction bases: 15. Germline V gene data show CDR1 as MNHEY and CDR2 as SVGEGT. This CDR3 is 18 amino acids long. The CDR3 DNA reads as TGTGCCAGCAGTTACTCCATAACTGGACTAGCGGGAGAAGAGACCCAGTTCTTC. Encoded protein: CASSYSITGLAGEETQFF.

This clonotype was found a few times. The V and J genes are TRBV28 and TRBJ2-1, with 10 bases matching TRBD1. The ends lost 2 bases at V and 8 bases at J; junction bases unmatched: 9. Germline V gene sequence: CDR1 MDHEN, CDR2 SYDVKM. This CDR3 is 16 amino acids long. The DNA of the CDR3 is TGTGCCAGCAGTTTAGGCGACAGGGGGCTTTTGGATGAGCAGTTCTTC. Translating gives CASSLGDRGLLDEQFF.

This clonotype has a handful of counts. The V and J genes are TRBV24-1 and TRBJ2-1; TRBD1 might be the D (6 bases). The V end was cut by 2 bases, the J end by 8 bases, with 15 bases between. The CDR3 is 15 amino acids. Germline V gene lookup returns CDR1 KGHDR and CDR2 SFDVKD. The CDR3 loop is CATSDSGQSADEQFF. In DNA, the CDR3 is TGTGCCACCAGTGATTCCGGACAGTCTGCGGATGAGCAGTTCTTC.

The chain carries TRBV24-1 and TRBJ1-5; tentatively, D is TRBD1 (6 bases). In germline, CDR1 is KGHDR, CDR2 SFDVKD. The length of the CDR3 is 15 residues. Trimming left V 3 bases short and J 4 bases short, with 12 bases between. The CDR3 region has the DNA TGTGCCACCAGTGATGGGGGCAGTAGAAATCAGCCCCAGCATTTT. Translating it yields CATSDGGSRNQPQHF.

In this sample, this clonotype turned up a few times. The V gene is TRBV3-1, the J gene TRBJ2-7, with D perhaps TRBD2 (5 bases). With 4 bases removed from V and 7 bases from J, the gap between germline ends came to 17 bases. The CDR3 runs to 14 residues. In germline, CDR1 is LGHDT, CDR2 YNNKEL (reference sequence). CDR3 sequence reads: CASSLTTGMREQYF. CDR3 nucleotides: TGTGCCAGCAGCCTTACTACGGGAATGAGAGAGCAGTACTTC.

In this sample, this clonotype turned up a few times. The V call is TRBV19, the J call TRBJ2-6, with TRBD1 matching over 10 bases. This CDR3 spans 17 amino acids. Trimming cost V 4 bases and J 2 bases; bases outside gene matches: 5. Germline V CDR1 and CDR2: LNHDA, SQIVND (reference sequence). The chain's CDR3 is CASSKGQGPTGANVLTF. In nucleotides, the CDR3 is TGTGCCAGTAGTAAGGGACAGGGGCCCACTGGGGCCAACGTCCTGACTTTC.

As regards this clonotype: Being one base from a much bigger clone, this may be a read error. The chain links TRBV4-3 to TRBJ2-1, with 8 positions matching TRBD2. The CDR3 extends over 16 amino acids. CDR1 and CDR2 from the germline V gene are LGHNA and YSLEER. V was clipped by 3 bases and J by 9 bases; unmatched bases: 13. The CDR3 sequence is CASSHDISGSVREQFF. As DNA, the CDR3 is TGCGCCAGCAGCCATGATATCAGCGGGAGTGTGCGTGAGCAGTTCTTC.

V usage is TRBV20-1 and J usage is TRBJ2-1; 8 nucleotides line up with TRBD1. The V segment lost 5 bases and the J segment 13 bases; nucleotides outside the gene matches: 7. Per the germline V gene, CDR1 is DFQATT and CDR2 is SNEGSKA (reference sequence). The CDR3 loop spans 11 amino acids. The CDR3 spells CSAEDRETQFF. CDR3 coding DNA: TGCAGTGCTGAGGACAGGGAGACCCAGTTCTTC.

Concerning this clonotype itself: A read error may be the cause here, since a much bigger clone is one base away. V and J are TRBV6-6 and TRBJ2-5, with TRBD2 matching 8 bases. V shed 8 bases and J 11 bases; nucleotides not matched to a gene: 22. This CDR3 has 16 amino acids. Germline V lookup: CDR1 MNHNY, CDR2 SVGAGI (reference sequence). The CDR3 spells CASPSGASGLIYVQYF. CDR3 in DNA: TGTGCCAGCCCCTCGGGGGCTAGCGGGCTGATCTACGTGCAGTACTTC.

As for this clonotype: One end of the junction varies from germline; a read error may be responsible. This chain joins TRBV6-5 and TRBJ1-2; TRBD1 agrees at 10 bases. The CDR3 extends over 16 amino acids. CDR1 and CDR2 from the germline V gene are MNHEY and SVGAGI. The CDR3 loop is CAGSYSRTGGGYGYTF. The CDR3 region has the DNA TGTGCCGGCAGTTACTCGAGGACAGGGGGAGGCTATGGCTACACCTTC.

This chain connects TRBV12-5 to TRBJ2-7; no firm D call. Germline CDR1 is LGHNT and CDR2 is FRNRAP. The length of the CDR3 is 11 residues. V lost 6 bases and J 6 bases, leaving 9 bases between the germline ends. Here the CDR3 DNA reads TGTGCTAGTGGAGCTCGGCGCGAGCAGTACTTC. Protein product: CASGARREQYF.

The rearrangement joins TRBV2 to TRBJ2-3, with TRBD2 as a possible D gene (6 bases). The CDR3 loop spans 12 amino acids. Germline loops: CDR1 SNHLY, CDR2 FYNNEI. V dropped 6 bases and J dropped 8 bases, with 12 bases sitting between them. CDR3 region: CASSESTSTQYF. Written as DNA, the CDR3 is TGTGCCAGCAGCGAATCGACTAGTACGCAGTATTTT.

The CDR3 DNA is TGTGCCAGCAGTGAATCTTGGGTAGGGGGTGAGCAGTTCTTC. This translates into CASSESWVGGEQFF. The chain couples TRBV25-1 to TRBJ2-1; perhaps TRBD1 as D (6 bases). The CDR3 extends over 14 amino acids. With 1 base removed from V and 9 bases from J, the gap between germline ends came to 13 bases. Germline V lookup: CDR1 MGHDK, CDR2 SYGVNS.

The V gene is TRBV7-9, the J gene TRBJ2-3; D gene unclear. The CDR3 loop spans 13 amino acids. V was clipped by 5 bases and J by 4 bases, with 10 bases between them. Per germline, CDR1 SEHNR and CDR2 FQNEAQ (reference sequence). CDR3 nucleotide sequence: TGTGCCAGCAGCGGCGCCCACGCAGATACGCAGTATTTT. This sequence encodes CASSGAHADTQYF.

The table lists this clonotype with a few counts. This chain connects TRBV9 to TRBJ2-7, with D uncertain. Germline V gives CDR1 SGDLS, CDR2 YYNGEE. The CDR3 consists of 13 residues. Trimming took 4 bases from V and 2 from J, leaving 10 bases between them. The CDR3 region has the DNA TGTGCCAGCAGCACCTACGATGCCTACGAGCAGTACTTC. As protein: CASSTYDAYEQYF.

This clonotype was observed a handful of times. The V gene is TRBV28, the J gene TRBJ2-4, with TRBD1 identical over 7 bases. The V segment lost 8 bases and the J segment 7 bases; nucleotides outside the gene matches: 5. This CDR3 spans 12 amino acids. Germline CDR1 MDHEN, CDR2 SYDVKM. The CDR3 is CASGDSFNIQYF. The CDR3, as DNA: TGTGCCAGCGGGGACAGCTTTAACATTCAGTACTTC.